The 18 T cell receptor beta chains below come from one sample, sequenced in a study of identical twins. Each CDR3 protein gets one entry after TCRdb re-called the 5' RACE reads with MiXCR. This table has roughly 250,000 distinct CDR3 sequences, over 11% appearing once. Sequencing was performed on memory (CD45RO+) T cells sorted from blood. These receptors were taken from a woman between 18 and 30 years old in good health.

V usage is TRBV2 and J usage is TRBJ2-7; D ambiguous. CDR3 size: 15 residues. CDR1 is SNHLY, CDR2 FYNNEI, per germline. Between the trimmed V and J ends, which lost 7 bases and 4 bases, there was a span of 20 bases. The CDR3 loop reads CASNGLSGALYEQYF. The CDR3 DNA follows: TGTGCCAGCAACGGCCTATCAGGAGCTCTATACGAGCAGTACTTC. The whole variable domain, remainder taken from reference TRBV2 and TRBJ2-7, is EPEVTQTPSHQVTQMGQEVILRCVPISNHLYFYWYRQILGQKVEFLVSFYNNEISEKSEIFDDQFSVERPDGSNFTLKIRSTKLEDSAMYFCASNGLSGALYEQYFGPGTRLTVT.

This clonotype has a count of ten or more. The chain carries TRBV12-3 or TRBV12-4 and TRBJ2-5; D not certain. This CDR3 comprises 11 residues. With 6 bases removed from V and 3 bases from J, the gap between germline ends came to 5 bases. The CDR3: CASSSKETQYF. DNA of the CDR3: TGTGCCAGCAGCTCAAAAGAGACCCAGTACTTC.

This clonotype has at least ten counts. This chain joins TRBV5-1 and TRBJ1-5; 9 nucleotides match TRBD1. The J segment lost 7 bases and the V segment lost 4 bases, leaving 9 bases of the junction unmatched. This CDR3 is built from 15 residues. In germline, CDR1 is SGHRS, CDR2 YFSETQ. CDR3 in DNA: TGCGCCAGCAGCGCCGGGACAGGGCCCGAGCAGCCCCAGCATTTT. Translated: CASSAGTGPEQPQHF. Variable domain in full (rest from reference TRBV5-1 and TRBJ1-5): KAGVTQTPRYLIKTRGQQVTLSCSPISGHRSVSWYQQTPGQGLQFLFEYFSETQRNKGNFPGRFSGRQFSNSRSEMNVSTLELGDSALYLCASSAGTGPEQPQHFGDGTRLSIL.

At least ten counts were recorded for this clonotype. This rearrangement joins TRBV2 to TRBJ2-1; unclear D gene. V lost 5 bases to trimming and J lost 1 base, with 12 bases between them. The CDR3 runs to 15 residues. Germline CDR1 reads SNHLY; CDR2 reads FYNNEI. The chain's CDR3 is CASSKDAKSYNEQFF. DNA of the CDR3: TGTGCCAGCAGTAAGGACGCGAAGTCCTACAATGAGCAGTTCTTC.

There are many counts of this clonotype. The rearrangement uses TRBV5-1 and TRBJ2-1; D gene ambiguous. The CDR3 spans 14 residues. Germline CDR1 and CDR2: SGHRS and YFSETQ. V was trimmed by 3 bases and J by 3 bases, leaving 10 bases between them. The DNA of the CDR3 is TGCGCCAGCAGCTCTTCGACCCACTACAATGAGCAGTTCTTC. This codes for CASSSSTHYNEQFF.

The CDR3 coding sequence is TGTGCCAGCTCCCGGACAGGCCTGAATGGCAATCAGCCCCAGCATTTT. Encoded protein: CASSRTGLNGNQPQHF. The V gene is TRBV27, the J gene TRBJ1-5, with TRBD1 identical over 7 bases. The CDR3 is 16 amino acids. V was pared by 8 bases and J by 2 bases, with 12 bases of the junction left unmatched. Germline assignment: CDR1 MNHEY and CDR2 SMNVEV (reference sequence).

The V gene is TRBV7-8, the J gene TRBJ2-1; D uncertain. Trimming shortened V by 5 bases and J by 4 bases, and 15 bases separated the two germline ends. The length of the CDR3 is 15 residues. CDR1 is SGHVS, CDR2 FQNEAQ, per germline. CDR3 DNA: TGTGCCAGCAGCCTATCCTCAACTCATTACAATGAGCAGTTCTTC. Its translation: CASSLSSTHYNEQFF. Full variable domain (rest looked up from reference TRBV7-8 and TRBJ2-1): GAGVSQSPRYKVAKRGQDVALRCDPISGHVSLFWYQQALGQGPEFLTYFQNEAQLDKSGLPSDRFFAERPEGSVSTLKIQRTQQEDSAVYLCASSLSSTHYNEQFFGPGTRLTVL.

V gene TRBV2 combines with J gene TRBJ2-7; D perhaps matches TRBD2 (6 bases). Germline values: CDR1 SNHLY, CDR2 FYNNEI. Trimming cost V 10 bases and J 2 bases, with 18 bases left between them. The CDR3 totals 14 residues. The CDR3 reads CAIITGDGTYEQYF. The CDR3 DNA is TGTGCCATCATAACGGGGGACGGCACCTACGAGCAGTACTTC. The whole variable domain, filled in from reference TRBV2 and TRBJ2-7, reads EPEVTQTPSHQVTQMGQEVILRCVPISNHLYFYWYRQILGQKVEFLVSFYNNEISEKSEIFDDQFSVERPDGSNFTLKIRSTKLEDSAMYFCAIITGDGTYEQYFGPGTRLTVT.

This clonotype has a handful of counts. This sequence joins TRBV3-1 and TRBJ2-4, with D possibly TRBD1 on 6 matching bases. The germline CDR1 and CDR2 sequences are LGHDT and YNNKEL (reference sequence). This CDR3 region has 16 residues. Trimming stripped 3 bases from V and 0 bases from J, with 12 bases between. This CDR3 reads CASSHHRAIAKNIQYF. CDR3 nucleotides: TGTGCCAGCAGCCATCACAGGGCTATAGCCAAAAACATTCAGTACTTC.

As DNA, the CDR3 is TGTGCCACGGGCGGGGGGGCCCTCTACAATGAGCAGTTCTTC. Residues: CATGGGALYNEQFF. The chain joins TRBV19 to TRBJ2-1, with 9 bases aligning to TRBD2. This CDR3 has 14 residues. Trimming took 10 bases from V and 3 from J; bases not matched to a gene: 7. From germline, CDR1 is LNHDA and CDR2 SQIVND (reference sequence).

This clonotype was counted many times. This chain uses TRBV28 with TRBJ2-2; 7 nucleotides line up with TRBD1. The CDR3 sequence is 17 residues long. Germline CDR1 MDHEN, CDR2 SYDVKM. V lost 2 bases and J lost 7; bases outside the gene matches: 13. Here the CDR3 reads CASSLQPGQQSLGELFF. In DNA, the CDR3 is TGTGCCAGCAGTTTACAACCGGGACAGCAATCCCTCGGGGAGCTGTTTTTT.

This clonotype has just a few counts. The V call is TRBV11-2, the J call TRBJ2-2; D gene unclear. The CDR3 length is 13 residues. Germline V gives CDR1 SGHAT, CDR2 FQNNGV. Trimming removed 3 bases at V and 3 bases at J, with 5 bases between. DNA of the CDR3: TGTGCCAGCAGCTTCAAGGACACCGGGGAGCTGTTTTTT. This sequence encodes CASSFKDTGELFF.

This clonotype was observed at least ten times. This chain connects TRBV5-6 to TRBJ2-1; 10 bases align to TRBD2. V lost 1 base to trimming and J lost 0 bases; unmatched junction nucleotides: 4. The CDR3 covers 17 residues. Germline V gene lookup returns CDR1 SGHDT and CDR2 YYEEEE. As DNA, the CDR3 is TGTGCCAGCAGCTTGTATGCTAGCGGGAGCTCCTACAATGAGCAGTTCTTC. Amino acids: CASSLYASGSSYNEQFF.

This clonotype has only a few counts. The chain uses TRBV6-1 and TRBJ2-3, with 9 bases that match TRBD1. This CDR3 comprises 15 residues. CDR1 and CDR2 (germline): MNHNS, SASEGT. Trimming removed 3 bases from V and 4 bases from J; junction bases left unmatched: 5. CDR3 sequence (DNA): TGTGCCAGCAGTGATATGGGACAGGGATCAGATACGCAGTATTTT. This sequence encodes CASSDMGQGSDTQYF.

This clonotype was picked up many times. V usage is TRBV12-3 or TRBV12-4 and J usage is TRBJ1-1; possible D gene TRBD1, 5 bases. Between the trimmed V and J ends, which lost 6 bases and 6 bases, there was a span of 23 bases. The CDR3 runs to 16 residues. The CDR3 sequence: CASRDLPRGLPPEAFF. The CDR3 region has the DNA TGTGCCAGCAGAGACTTACCCCGGGGCCTTCCCCCTGAAGCTTTCTTT.

This clonotype was detected only a few times. The rearrangement uses TRBV27 and TRBJ2-6, with 7 bases aligning to TRBD1. Germline V gene data show CDR1 as MNHEY and CDR2 as SMNVEV (reference sequence). The CDR3 sequence is 16 residues long. J gave up 0 bases and V 9 bases, and 8 bases lay outside the gene matches. CDR3 sequence (DNA): TGTGCCAGTGCGACAGGGCTCAGCTCTGGGGCCAACGTCCTGACTTTC. It specifies CASATGLSSGANVLTF. Full variable domain (remainder filled in from reference TRBV27 and TRBJ2-6): EAQVTQNPRYLITVTGKKLTVTCSQNMNHEYMSWYRQDPGLGLRQIYYSMNVEVTDKGDVPEGYKVSRKEKRNFPLILESPSPNQTSLYFCASATGLSSGANVLTFGAGSRLTVL.

The V and J genes are TRBV27 and TRBJ2-3, with a weak D call TRBD2 (6 bases). CDR1 and CDR2 (germline): MNHEY, SMNVEV (reference sequence). Deletions cut 3 bases from V and 4 bases from J, with 17 bases between. There are 16 residues in the CDR3. CDR3 sequence reads: CASSFGVGGTSDTQYF. The CDR3 DNA sequence: TGTGCCAGCAGTTTCGGGGTCGGCGGGACTTCAGATACGCAGTATTTT.

The chain has TRBV11-2 and TRBJ2-1, with D possibly TRBD1 on 5 matching bases. The V and J ends lost 5 bases and 4 bases respectively, with 15 bases between them. The CDR3 sequence is 15 residues long. In germline, CDR1 is SGHAT, CDR2 FQNNGV. The CDR3 nucleotides read TGTGCCAGCAGCCGTGACAGCAAAGGTTACAATGAGCAGTTCTTC. Encoded protein: CASSRDSKGYNEQFF.